What follows is one T cell receptor (beta chain) and its context. Half of the eight donors gave about 0.45-1 mL blood during surgery. This sample stems from a study of human thymus T cells. Germline CDR1 is SEHNR and CDR2 is FQNEAQ (reference sequence). Trimming shortened V by 4 bases and J by 7 bases, and 16 bases separated the two germline ends. This CDR3 has 14 amino acids. The method was immunoSEQ multiplex PCR; TCRdb's version includes in-frame clones alone and lacks a portion of them. The table shows about 43,000 clones, with approximately 95% occurring only once. This receptor was obtained from a girl under two years old with a congenital heart defect but otherwise immunologically healthy. The sequenced sample consisted of blood. This chain connects TRBV7-9 to TRBJ1-1; D is unresolved. CDR3 in amino acids: CASSSSGREFEAFF. CDR3 in DNA: TGTGCCAGCAGCTCTAGTGGGCGAGAATTTGAAGCTTTCTTT.